The 18 T cell receptor beta chains below all came from one sample that was sequenced in a study of cytomegalovirus exposure and HLA in healthy donors (dated by TCRdb to about 2017). Libraries were prepared through the immunoSEQ multiplex PCR assay. A mixture of 60 forward primers for TCR Vbeta segments and 13 reverse primers for TCR Jbeta segments was used in the multiplex PCR. TCRdb carries this immuneACCESS record with in-frame sequences only. Its versions omit some clonotypes, under half of them owing to an unresolved V gene in the studies checked, with the rest unexplained. The sample table holds roughly 180,000 clones, of which 80% were seen once. The ten largest clones represent under 1.5% of the sample. Sequenced input: PBMCs. The receptors derive from a man aged 25-45 years in good health and CMV-seronegative.

CDR3 sequence: CASSYRGTGYQETQYF. CDR3 DNA sequence: TGTGCCAGTAGTTACCGCGGGACAGGATACCAAGAGACCCAGTACTTC. The chain joins TRBV19 to TRBJ2-5; 8 nucleotides agree with TRBD1. V lost 5 bases, J lost 0 bases, and 8 bases stayed unmatched. The CDR3 extends over 16 amino acids. Looked up from germline, CDR1 is LNHDA and CDR2 is SQIVND (reference sequence).

J is TRBJ2-7 and V is TRBV11-2; 7 bases match TRBD1. The CDR3 covers 14 residues. V was pared by 5 bases and J by 3 bases, with 7 bases of the junction left unmatched. Germline lookup yields CDR1 SGHAT and CDR2 FQNNGV. CDR3 DNA sequence: TGTGCCAGCAGCGTCTACAGGGGAAACTACGAGCAGTACTTC. Amino acids: CASSVYRGNYEQYF.

The chain recombines TRBV7-3 with TRBJ1-2, with 7 positions matching TRBD1. CDR1 and CDR2 (germline): SGHTA, FQGTGA. This CDR3 spans 13 amino acids. V was pared by 5 bases and J by 8 bases, with 8 bases of the junction left unmatched. CDR3 DNA sequence: TGTGCCAGCAGCCCCGGGACAGATTGGGGCTACACCTTC. Translated: CASSPGTDWGYTF.

V and J are TRBV9 and TRBJ2-1; TRBD1 is a possible D gene (6 bases). V was trimmed by 0 bases and J by 2 bases, leaving 15 bases between them. CDR1 and CDR2 from the germline V gene are SGDLS and YYNGEE. The CDR3 covers 17 residues. CDR3 nucleotides: TGTGCCAGCAGCGTAGACTTTAGCAGGGGACCCTACAATGAGCAGTTCTTC. It encodes CASSVDFSRGPYNEQFF.

V is TRBV7-9 and J is TRBJ2-7; no clear D. The CDR3 spans 15 residues. Germline V gene data show CDR1 as SEHNR and CDR2 as FQNEAQ (reference sequence). Trimming pared 5 bases from V and 3 bases from J, leaving 17 bases between. CDR3 sequence (DNA): TGTGCCAGCAGCCCTAGTGGCGGATTTAACTACGAGCAGTACTTC. This encodes CASSPSGGFNYEQYF.

The V call is TRBV10-3, the J call TRBJ2-3, with 11 bases fitting TRBD2. Germline-derived CDR1 and CDR2 are ENHRY and SYGVKD. CDR3 length: 15 amino acids. With V trimmed by 7 bases and J by 3 bases, 6 bases remained unmatched. CDR3 sequence (DNA): TGTGCCATCACCCCCACTAGCGGGGGAACAGATACGCAGTATTTT. As protein: CAITPTSGGTDTQYF.

This clone was observed a handful of times. The genes are TRBV9 and TRBJ2-7; D perhaps matches TRBD2 (6 bases). This CDR3 spans 13 amino acids. Germline CDR1 reads SGDLS; CDR2 reads YYNGEE. The V gene lost 7 bases and the J gene lost 6 bases, with 17 bases spanning the gap. As DNA, the CDR3 is TGTGCCAGCGCGGTTGGGGGGAATAGCGAGCAGTACTTC. This sequence encodes CASAVGGNSEQYF.

V is TRBV15 and J is TRBJ1-5, with D unclear. Germline CDR1 LNHNV, CDR2 YYDKDF (reference sequence). This CDR3 has 15 residues. The V gene lost 0 bases and the J gene lost 0 bases, with 6 bases spanning the gap. The CDR3 DNA sequence: TGTGCCACCAGCAGAGAACTTAATAGCAATCAGCCCCAGCATTTT. Translated: CATSRELNSNQPQHF.

This CDR3 reads CASSGEAVSYNEQFF. For the CDR3, the DNA is TGTGCCAGCAGTGGAGAAGCGGTTTCCTACAATGAGCAGTTCTTC. This sequence joins TRBV2 and TRBJ2-1; weak D call: TRBD2 (5 bases). The V gene's germline CDR1 is SNHLY and CDR2 FYNNEI. The ends were cut back, 4 bases at V and 1 base at J, with 11 bases in the middle. This CDR3 has 15 residues.

This chain joins TRBV6-5 and TRBJ1-1; D remains ambiguous. From germline, CDR1 is MNHEY and CDR2 SVGAGI. This CDR3 comprises 12 residues. V dropped 6 bases and J dropped 1 base, with 6 bases sitting between them. This chain's CDR3 is CASSPSNTEAFF. Written as DNA, the CDR3 is TGTGCCAGCAGCCCTTCGAACACTGAAGCTTTCTTT.

This clone was seen a handful of times. This chain connects TRBV10-2 to TRBJ1-5; TRBD1 is a possible D gene (5 bases). CDR1 WSHSY and CDR2 SAAADI come from the germline V gene. There are 14 residues in the CDR3. Trimming took 4 bases from V and 0 from J, leaving 7 bases between them. CDR3 residues: CASSATDSNQPQHF. The CDR3 coding sequence is TGCGCCAGCAGTGCGACAGATAGCAATCAGCCCCAGCATTTT.

This clone was detected only a few times. The rearrangement uses TRBV15 and TRBJ1-5; D not resolved. The CDR3 loop spans 12 amino acids. V lost 8 bases and J 3 bases, leaving 8 bases between the germline ends. Germline V lookup: CDR1 LNHNV, CDR2 YYDKDF (reference sequence). The CDR3 here is CATRGSNQPQHF. CDR3 DNA sequence: TGTGCCACCCGGGGATCCAATCAGCCCCAGCATTTT. Full variable domain (outside the CDR3, taken from reference TRBV15 and TRBJ1-5): DAMVIQNPRYQVTQFGKPVTLSCSQTLNHNVMYWYQQKSSQAPKLLFHYYDKDFNNEADTPDNFQSRRPNTSFCFLDIRSPGLGDTAMYLCATRGSNQPQHFGDGTRLSIL.

This chain joins TRBV10-3 and TRBJ2-1, with D perhaps matching TRBD2 (6 bases). The CDR3 extends over 15 amino acids. Per the germline V gene, CDR1 is ENHRY and CDR2 is SYGVKD. Trimming took off 3 bases at V and 5 bases at J, with 14 bases between the two ends. Here the CDR3 DNA reads TGTGCCATCAGTGAACAGGCGGGGTGGAACAATGAGCAGTTCTTC. Residues: CAISEQAGWNNEQFF.

The chain combines TRBV28 with TRBJ2-7, with 7 bases identical to TRBD2. Trimming at V came to 7 bases and at J to 0 bases, leaving 9 bases not matched to a gene. The CDR3 loop spans 15 amino acids. CDR1 and CDR2 (germline): MDHEN, SYDVKM. The CDR3 loop is CASTGSGTDSYEQYF. The CDR3 nucleotides are TGTGCCAGCACCGGCAGCGGGACGGACTCCTACGAGCAGTACTTC. The full variable domain, in which reference TRBV28 and TRBJ2-7 provide the parts outside the CDR3, is DVKVTQSSRYLVKRTGEKVFLECVQDMDHENMFWYRQDPGLGLRLIYFSYDVKMKEKGDIPEGYSVSREKKERFSLILESASTNQTSMYLCASTGSGTDSYEQYFGPGTRLTVT.

The V and J genes are TRBV28 and TRBJ2-7, with D maybe TRBD1 (7 bases). CDR1 is MDHEN, CDR2 SYDVKM, per germline. Trimming removed 2 bases at V and 5 bases at J, with 16 bases between. This CDR3 has 15 amino acids. CDR3: CASSLGDREADEQYF. The DNA for the CDR3 is TGTGCCAGCAGTTTAGGAGACAGGGAGGCCGACGAGCAGTACTTC.

This clone was seen only a few times. The chain combines TRBV9 with TRBJ2-1, with 9 bases lining up with TRBD1. V shed 4 bases, J shed 2 bases, and the junction held 4 bases outside the gene matches. The germline V gene encodes CDR1 SGDLS and CDR2 YYNGEE. The CDR3 sequence is 15 residues long. The CDR3 is CASSTRTGAYNEQFF. The DNA for the CDR3 is TGTGCCAGCAGCACACGGACAGGGGCCTACAATGAGCAGTTCTTC.

The genes are TRBV30 and TRBJ1-1; D gene unclear. V gave up 3 bases and J gave up 6 bases, with 14 bases separating them. Germline loops: CDR1 GTSNPN, CDR2 SVGIG (reference sequence). The CDR3 has 13 residues. CDR3 amino acids: CAWSFPGRAEAFF. The CDR3 DNA reads as TGTGCCTGGAGCTTCCCGGGTAGAGCTGAAGCTTTCTTT.

This clone was seen a single time. The rearrangement links TRBV28 to TRBJ1-1, with D hard to call. Trimming stripped 5 bases from V and 5 bases from J, with 15 bases between. Germline-derived CDR1 and CDR2 are MDHEN and SYDVKM. CDR3 length equals 14 residues. CDR3 DNA sequence: TGTGCCAGCAGTCCAGTGATGGTCAGGACTGAAGCTTTCTTT. It is translated as CASSPVMVRTEAFF.